This T cell receptor (beta chain) comes out of a study of blood T cell repertoires in COVID-19. Study background: The study drew acute and convalescent COVID-19 samples from the United States, Italy and Spain. PBMCs, B-cell-depleted T cells, or T cells were the source of the cDNA or gDNA that made up the material.

This table comes from immunoSEQ multiplex PCR, and its TCRdb copy is limited to in-frame clones, with some not included. Altogether around 230,000 clones are present, about 90% being singletons, with the ten largest covering roughly 3.3%. The V gene's germline CDR1 is MGHRA and CDR2 YSYEKL. V lost 1 base, J lost 5 bases, and 9 bases lay in between. The CDR3 contains 14 residues. The age range of participants was roughly 18 to 90 years, with residence in fewer than 25 US areas. Cohort placement rested on clinical history that participants reported themselves. Sequenced: PBMCs or T cells enriched from blood (not recorded which). This receptor was obtained from a woman between 35 and 50 years old with acute COVID-19. The chain combines TRBV4-1 with TRBJ1-3, with D possibly matching TRBD1 (5 bases). CDR3 region: CASSQGRARNTIYF. The CDR3 DNA sequence: TGCGCCAGCAGCCAAGGCAGGGCCAGAAACACCATATATTTT.